The clone carrying this T cell receptor beta chain occurred many times. The antigen is undetermined. The data were obtained in a study of T-cell memory formation after mild COVID-19. Regarding the study as a whole: Most CD4+ clones that shrank were in CM and EM, while CD8+ ones turned up in EMRA.

MiXCR was run by TCRdb on the 5' RACE reads, yielding one entry per CDR3 protein. The sample has over 12,000 distinct CDR3 sequences, roughly 19% seen once. The germline V and J ends were trimmed by 2 bases and 5 bases, with 16 bases remaining between them. The CDR3 is 15 residues long. Germline V gene lookup returns CDR1 MGHRA and CDR2 YSYEKL. The TCR comes from an adult woman who had mild COVID-19 (a few samples of this study predate the infection). Cell type and time point are not known. Material for sequencing was PBMCs or a T cell subset sorted from them (not recorded which). The V call is TRBV4-1, the J call TRBJ2-7; D may be TRBD1 (5 bases). The CDR3 DNA reads TGCGCCAGCAGCCAATGGTACCAGGGTGATAACGAGCAGTACTTC. Translation gives CASSQWYQGDNEQYF.